Included here is one T cell receptor beta chain sequence, with context. The method was immunoSEQ multiplex PCR; TCRdb's version includes in-frame clones alone and lacks a portion of them. The profile covers over 45,000 clones, with 83% appearing a single time and over 1% taken by the ten largest. This sample was taken from a study of OX40 agonist ivuxolimab in advanced cancers. V shed 2 bases and J shed 6 bases, with 9 bases lying between them. CDR3 length: 14 residues. Germline CDR1 reads SGHTS; CDR2 reads YDEGEE. The chain recombines TRBV5-8 with TRBJ1-6, with D perhaps TRBD1 (5 bases). The input for sequencing was CD4+ or CD8+ T cells sorted from blood, taken in a trial of the OX40 agonist ivuxolimab. This TCR was sampled from an adult with an advanced solid tumor such as melanoma, head and neck, liver or kidney cancer. The CDR3 sequence is CASSLTQANSPLHF. As DNA, the CDR3 is TGTGCCAGCAGCTTAACACAGGCTAATTCACCCCTCCACTTT.